This T cell receptor (beta chain) was captured by sequencing in a study of OX40 agonist ivuxolimab in advanced cancers. Study summary: Melanoma, hepatocellular carcinoma, head and neck or renal cell cancer occurred in dose-escalation patients. Aged roughly 20 to 85 with a mean of approximately 57 years, they were around 83% male.

This CDR3 comprises 15 residues. Losses at the gene ends were 5 bases for V and 0 bases for J; bases not matched to a gene: 7. Germline loops: CDR1 SGHNT, CDR2 YENEEA. Assay: immunoSEQ multiplex PCR; the TCRdb copy retains only in-frame clones and omits some. Seen here are some 69,000 clones, about 91% observed once, and the top ten hold around 2.7%. General study points: Near-lowest levels of clonal expansion characterized partial responders at 0.1-3.0 mg/kg.

At cycle 4 day 1, cycle 7 day 1, and baseline, blood was sampled. As concerns this clone: Its antigen remains unknown.

J is TRBJ2-7 and V is TRBV11-3, with 7 bases lining up with TRBD1. This clonotype originated in an adult with an advanced solid tumor such as melanoma, head and neck, liver or kidney cancer. This material consisted of CD4+ or CD8+ T cells sorted from blood, taken in a trial of the OX40 agonist ivuxolimab. For the CDR3, the DNA is TGTGCCAGCAGCCTCTCGGGACAGTCCTCCTACGAGCAGTACTTC. Its protein product is CASSLSGQSSYEQYF.